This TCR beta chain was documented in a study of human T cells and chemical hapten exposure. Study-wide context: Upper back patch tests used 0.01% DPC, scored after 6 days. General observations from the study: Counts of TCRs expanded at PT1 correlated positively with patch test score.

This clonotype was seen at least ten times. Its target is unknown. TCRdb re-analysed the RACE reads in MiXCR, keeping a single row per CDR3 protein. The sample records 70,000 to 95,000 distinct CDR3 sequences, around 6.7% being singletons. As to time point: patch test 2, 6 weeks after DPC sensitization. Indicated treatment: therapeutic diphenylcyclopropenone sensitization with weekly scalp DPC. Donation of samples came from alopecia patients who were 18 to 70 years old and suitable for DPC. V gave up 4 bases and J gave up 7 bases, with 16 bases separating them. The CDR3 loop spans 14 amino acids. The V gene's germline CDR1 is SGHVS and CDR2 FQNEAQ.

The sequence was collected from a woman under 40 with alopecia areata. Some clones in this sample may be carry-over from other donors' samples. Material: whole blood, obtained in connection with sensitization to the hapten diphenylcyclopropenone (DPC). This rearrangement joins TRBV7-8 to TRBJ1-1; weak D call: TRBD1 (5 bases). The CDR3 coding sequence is TGTGCCAGCAGCTCCCCGTCATCGGGGGGTGAAGCTTTCTTT. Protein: CASSSPSSGGEAFF.